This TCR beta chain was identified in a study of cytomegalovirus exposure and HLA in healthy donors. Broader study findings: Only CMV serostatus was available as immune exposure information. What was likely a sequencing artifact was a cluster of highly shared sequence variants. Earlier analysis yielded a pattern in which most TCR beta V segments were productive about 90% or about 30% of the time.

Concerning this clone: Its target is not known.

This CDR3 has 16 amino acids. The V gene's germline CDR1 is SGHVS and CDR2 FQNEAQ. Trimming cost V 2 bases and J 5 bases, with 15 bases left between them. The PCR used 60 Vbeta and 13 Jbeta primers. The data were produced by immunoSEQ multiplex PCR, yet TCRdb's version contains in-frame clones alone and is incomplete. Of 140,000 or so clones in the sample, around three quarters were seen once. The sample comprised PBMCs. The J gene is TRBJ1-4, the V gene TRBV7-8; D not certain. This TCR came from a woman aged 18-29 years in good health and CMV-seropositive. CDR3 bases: TGTGCCAGCAGCTTACACGCAAGGACTAACAATGAAAAACTGTTTTTT. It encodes CASSLHARTNNEKLFF.